This paragraph covers one T cell receptor (beta chain) sequence. The antigen is undetermined. This sample is part of a study of T cells after yellow fever vaccination. Study details: With SMART-Seq v4 Ultra Low Input, the fractions containing low cell numbers were prepared.

TCRdb re-called the 5' RACE reads with MiXCR, one entry per CDR3 protein. The sample shows about 500,000 distinct CDR3 sequences, less than 20% of them seen only once. General study points: The CD4 compartment and the CD8 compartment contained a small share of clonotypes in common. One caveat is that FACS-sorted repertoires could contain abundant clonotypes contaminating from the bulk population.

The receptor's source is a man between 18 and 35 years old who received the YFV17D yellow fever vaccine. The input for sequencing was PBMCs, taken 5 days after the first yellow fever vaccination.

As DNA, the CDR3 is TGTGCCAGCAGCTTAGAGGTAGCTAGCGGGGGGGCCGAGCAGTTCTTC. Translating gives CASSLEVASGGAEQFF. J is TRBJ2-1 and V is TRBV7-6; TRBD2 aligns across 12 bases. With 1 base clipped from V and 10 bases from J, the junction kept 8 bases outside the gene matches. CDR3 length: 16 residues. CDR1 and CDR2 (germline): SGHVS, FNYEAQ.